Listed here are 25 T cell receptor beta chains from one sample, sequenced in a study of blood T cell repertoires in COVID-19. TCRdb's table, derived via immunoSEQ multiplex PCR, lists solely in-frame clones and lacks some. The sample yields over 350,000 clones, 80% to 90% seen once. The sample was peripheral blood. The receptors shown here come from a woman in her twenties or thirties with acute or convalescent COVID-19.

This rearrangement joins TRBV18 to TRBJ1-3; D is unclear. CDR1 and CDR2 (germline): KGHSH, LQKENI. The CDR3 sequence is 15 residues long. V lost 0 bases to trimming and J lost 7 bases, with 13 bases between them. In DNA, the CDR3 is TGTGCCAGCTCACCACCGGAGTCCAGGAGGAACACCATATATTTT. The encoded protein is CASSPPESRRNTIYF.

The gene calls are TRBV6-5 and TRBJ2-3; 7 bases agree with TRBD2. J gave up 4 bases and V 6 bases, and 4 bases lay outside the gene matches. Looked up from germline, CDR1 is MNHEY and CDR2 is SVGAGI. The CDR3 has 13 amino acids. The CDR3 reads CASRRGGSDTQYF. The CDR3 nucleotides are TGTGCCAGCAGGCGCGGGGGTTCAGATACGCAGTATTTT.

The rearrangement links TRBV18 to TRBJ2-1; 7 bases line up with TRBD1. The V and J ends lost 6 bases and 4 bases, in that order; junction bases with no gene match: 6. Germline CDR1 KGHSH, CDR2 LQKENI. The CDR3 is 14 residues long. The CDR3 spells CASSRDREYNEQFF. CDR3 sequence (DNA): TGTGCCAGCTCCCGAGACAGGGAGTACAATGAGCAGTTCTTC.

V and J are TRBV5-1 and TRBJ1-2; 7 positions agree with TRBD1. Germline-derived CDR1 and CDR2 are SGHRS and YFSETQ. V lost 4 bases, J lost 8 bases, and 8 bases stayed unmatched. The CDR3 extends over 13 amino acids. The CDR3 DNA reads TGCGCCAGCAGCCTAGGGACAGATTGGGGCTACACCTTC. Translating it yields CASSLGTDWGYTF.

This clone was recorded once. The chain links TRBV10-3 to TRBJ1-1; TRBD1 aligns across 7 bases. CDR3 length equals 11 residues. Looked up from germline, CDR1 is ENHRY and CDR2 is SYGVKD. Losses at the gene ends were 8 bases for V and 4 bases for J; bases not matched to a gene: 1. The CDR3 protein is CAIQGGTEAFF. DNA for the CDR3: TGTGCCATCCAGGGGGGCACTGAAGCTTTCTTT.

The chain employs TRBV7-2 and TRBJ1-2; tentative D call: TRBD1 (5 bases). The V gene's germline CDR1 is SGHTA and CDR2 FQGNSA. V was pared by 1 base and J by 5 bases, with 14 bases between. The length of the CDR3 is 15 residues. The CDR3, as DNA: TGTGCCAGCAGCTTAGGGCAGGGCGTAGGGTATGGCTACACCTTC. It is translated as CASSLGQGVGYGYTF. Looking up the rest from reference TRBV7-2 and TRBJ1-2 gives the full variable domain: GAGVSQSPSNKVTEKGKDVELRCDPISGHTALYWYRQSLGQGLEFLIYFQGNSAPDKSGLPSDRFSAERTGGSVSTLTIQRTQQEDSAVYLCASSLGQGVGYGYTFGSGTRLTVV.

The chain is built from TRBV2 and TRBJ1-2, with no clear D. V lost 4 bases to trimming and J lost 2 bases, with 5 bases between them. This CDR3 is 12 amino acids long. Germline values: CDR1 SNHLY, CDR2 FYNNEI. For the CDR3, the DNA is TGTGCCAGCAGTGGTCAAAACTATGGCTACACCTTC. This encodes CASSGQNYGYTF.

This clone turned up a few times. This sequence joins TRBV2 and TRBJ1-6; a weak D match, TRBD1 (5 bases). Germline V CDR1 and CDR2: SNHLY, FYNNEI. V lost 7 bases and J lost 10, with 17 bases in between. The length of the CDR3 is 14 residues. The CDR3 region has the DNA TGTGCCAGCAAACGGGGGAGCCAGGAGTCACCCCTCCACTTT. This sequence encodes CASKRGSQESPLHF.

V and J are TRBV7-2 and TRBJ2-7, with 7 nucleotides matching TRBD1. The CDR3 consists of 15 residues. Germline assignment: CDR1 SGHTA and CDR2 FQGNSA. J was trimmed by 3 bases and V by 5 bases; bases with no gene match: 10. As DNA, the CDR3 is TGTGCCAGCAGCGCCTACTCGGGACAGTACTACGAGCAGTACTTC. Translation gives CASSAYSGQYYEQYF.

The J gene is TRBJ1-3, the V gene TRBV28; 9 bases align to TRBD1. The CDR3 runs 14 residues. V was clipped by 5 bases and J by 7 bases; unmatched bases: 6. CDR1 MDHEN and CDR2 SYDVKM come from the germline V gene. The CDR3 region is CASSGWTGANTIYF. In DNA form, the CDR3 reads TGTGCCAGCAGTGGATGGACAGGGGCTAACACCATATATTTT.

The CDR3 protein is CASTTGGSNEKLFF. The CDR3 bases are TGCGCCAGCACCACAGGGGGATCTAATGAAAAACTGTTTTTT. The rearrangement joins TRBV5-1 to TRBJ1-4; TRBD1 matches 8 bases. The germline gives CDR1 SGHRS, CDR2 YFSETQ. The CDR3 is 14 residues long. J gave up 3 bases and V 6 bases, and 4 bases lay outside the gene matches.

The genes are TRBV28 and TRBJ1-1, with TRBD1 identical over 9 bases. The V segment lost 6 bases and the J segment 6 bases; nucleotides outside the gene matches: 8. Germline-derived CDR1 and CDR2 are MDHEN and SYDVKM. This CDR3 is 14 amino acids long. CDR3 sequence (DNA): TGTGCCAGCAGAAAACAGGGGGCCAGCGCTGAAGCTTTCTTT. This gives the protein CASRKQGASAEAFF.

The CDR3 is CASSARRGGEAFF. Here the CDR3 DNA reads TGTGCCAGCAGCGCTCGCAGGGGTGGGGAAGCTTTCTTT. J is TRBJ1-1 and V is TRBV9; D is possibly TRBD1 (6 bases). CDR1 is SGDLS and CDR2 is YYNGEE in the germline V gene. Trimming removed 3 bases at V and 8 bases at J, with 14 bases between. The CDR3 is 13 residues long. The variable domain in full, completed from reference TRBV9 and TRBJ1-1, reads DSGVTQTPKHLITATGQRVTLRCSPRSGDLSVYWYQQSLDQGLQFLIQYYNGEERAKGNILERFSAQQFPDLHSELNLSSLELGDSALYFCASSARRGGEAFFGQGTRLTVV.

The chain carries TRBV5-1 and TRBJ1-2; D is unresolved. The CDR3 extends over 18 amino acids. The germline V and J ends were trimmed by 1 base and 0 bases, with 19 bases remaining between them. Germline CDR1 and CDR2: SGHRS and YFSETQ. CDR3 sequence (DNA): TGCGCCAGCAGCTTGAGCCGAGCGGCCCCACAAGCTAACTATGGCTACACCTTC. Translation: CASSLSRAAPQANYGYTF.

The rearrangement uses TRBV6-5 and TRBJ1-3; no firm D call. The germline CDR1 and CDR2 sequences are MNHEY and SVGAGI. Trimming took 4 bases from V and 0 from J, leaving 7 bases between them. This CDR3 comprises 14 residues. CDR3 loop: CASSSESSGNTIYF. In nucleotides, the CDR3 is TGTGCCAGCAGTTCGGAGAGCTCTGGAAACACCATATATTTT.

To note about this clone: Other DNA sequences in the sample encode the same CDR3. Here the CDR3 reads CASSAGPGLATYEQYF. The CDR3 nucleotides read TGCGCCAGCAGCGCGGGACCGGGACTAGCTACCTACGAGCAGTACTTC. The chain joins TRBV5-1 to TRBJ2-7; 9 bases agree with TRBD2. J lost 2 bases, V lost 4 bases, and 10 bases had no gene match. The CDR3 sequence is 16 residues long. Germline-derived CDR1 and CDR2 are SGHRS and YFSETQ.

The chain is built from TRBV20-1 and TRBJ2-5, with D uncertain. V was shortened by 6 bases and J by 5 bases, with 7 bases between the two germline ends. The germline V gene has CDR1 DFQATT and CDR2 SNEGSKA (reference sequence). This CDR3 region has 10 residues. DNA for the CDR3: TGCAGTGCCAACAAGGAGACCCAGTACTTC. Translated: CSANKETQYF.

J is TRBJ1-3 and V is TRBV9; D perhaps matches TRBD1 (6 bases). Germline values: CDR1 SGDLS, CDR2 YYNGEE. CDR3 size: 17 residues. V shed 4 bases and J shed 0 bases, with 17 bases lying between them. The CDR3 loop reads CASSPRGGQSSGNTIYF. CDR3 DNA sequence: TGTGCCAGCAGCCCAAGAGGCGGACAGAGCTCTGGAAACACCATATATTTT.

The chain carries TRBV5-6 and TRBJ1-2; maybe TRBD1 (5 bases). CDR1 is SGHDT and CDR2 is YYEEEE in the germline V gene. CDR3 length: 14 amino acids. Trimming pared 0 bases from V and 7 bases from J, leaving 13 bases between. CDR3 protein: CASSLVARAFGYTF. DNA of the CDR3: TGTGCCAGCAGCTTGGTCGCCAGGGCTTTTGGCTACACCTTC.

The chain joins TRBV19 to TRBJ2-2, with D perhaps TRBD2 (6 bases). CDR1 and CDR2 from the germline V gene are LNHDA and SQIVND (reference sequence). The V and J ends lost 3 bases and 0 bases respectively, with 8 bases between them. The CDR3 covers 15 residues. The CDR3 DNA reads TGTGCCAGTAGTATTGAGCGGGCGAACACCGGGGAGCTGTTTTTT. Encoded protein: CASSIERANTGELFF. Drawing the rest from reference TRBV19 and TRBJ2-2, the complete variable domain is DGGITQSPKYLFRKEGQNVTLSCEQNLNHDAMYWYRQDPGQGLRLIYYSQIVNDFQKGDIAEGYSVSREKKESFPLTVTSAQKNPTAFYLCASSIERANTGELFFGEGSRLTVL.

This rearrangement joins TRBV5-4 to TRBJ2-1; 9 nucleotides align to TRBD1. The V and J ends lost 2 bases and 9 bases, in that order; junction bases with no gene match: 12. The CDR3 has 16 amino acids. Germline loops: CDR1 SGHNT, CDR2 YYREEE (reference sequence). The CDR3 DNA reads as TGTGCCAGCAGCTTCTCATACTCCGGGACAGGGTCTGAGCAGTTCTTC. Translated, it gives CASSFSYSGTGSEQFF.

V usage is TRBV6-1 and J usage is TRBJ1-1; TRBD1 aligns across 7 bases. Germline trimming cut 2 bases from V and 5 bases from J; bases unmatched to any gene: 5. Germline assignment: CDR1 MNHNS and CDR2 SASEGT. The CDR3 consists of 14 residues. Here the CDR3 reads CASSERGQVTEAFF. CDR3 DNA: TGTGCCAGCAGTGAAAGGGGGCAAGTTACTGAAGCTTTCTTT.

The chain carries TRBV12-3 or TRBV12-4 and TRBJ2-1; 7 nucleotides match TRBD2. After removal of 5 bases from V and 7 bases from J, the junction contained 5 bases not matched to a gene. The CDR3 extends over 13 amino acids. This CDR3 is CASSPRLANEQFF. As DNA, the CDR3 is TGTGCCAGCAGTCCCCGACTAGCAAATGAGCAGTTCTTC.

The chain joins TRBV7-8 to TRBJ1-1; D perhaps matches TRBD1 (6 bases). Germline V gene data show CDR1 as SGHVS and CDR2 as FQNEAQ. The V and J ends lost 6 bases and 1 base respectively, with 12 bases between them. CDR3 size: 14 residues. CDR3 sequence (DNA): TGTGCCAGCAGTCCGGGACACACGAACACTGAAGCTTTCTTT. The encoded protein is CASSPGHTNTEAFF.

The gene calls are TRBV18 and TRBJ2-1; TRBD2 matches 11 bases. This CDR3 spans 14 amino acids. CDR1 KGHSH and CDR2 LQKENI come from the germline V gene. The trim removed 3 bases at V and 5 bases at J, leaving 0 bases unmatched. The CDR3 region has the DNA TGTGCCAGCTCACCGGGACTAGCGGACAATGAGCAGTTCTTC. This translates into CASSPGLADNEQFF.